This T cell receptor (beta chain) originates from a study of blood T cell repertoires in COVID-19. Overall study context: Samples came from the United States, Italy and Spain, spanning acute and convalescent COVID-19. Sources were T cells, B-cell-depleted T cells, or PBMCs; the material itself was cDNA or gDNA.

Original methodology: Nucleated cell number was recorded as an estimate derived from reference gene primer amplification. Profiling relied on immunoSEQ multiplex PCR, and the TCRdb table lists in-frame clones only, not all of them. The V and J calls and the clone size are those of that table, but D and trimming were determined from the DNA. In the table there are over 25,000 clones, about 90% of which are singletons. The sequence was obtained from a man between 45 and 60 years old with active COVID-19. The sequencing sample was made of peripheral blood.

CDR3 loop: CASTGQGAEVTQYF. DNA of the CDR3: TGTGCCAGCACGGGACAGGGGGCGGAGGTGACCCAGTACTTC. This rearrangement joins TRBV2 to TRBJ2-5; 12 bases agree with TRBD1. Germline V lookup: CDR1 SNHLY, CDR2 FYNNEI. This CDR3 comprises 14 residues. With 7 bases clipped from V and 7 bases from J, the junction kept 7 bases outside the gene matches. The full variable domain, with the rest looked up from reference TRBV2 and TRBJ2-5, is EPEVTQTPSHQVTQMGQEVILRCVPISNHLYFYWYRQILGQKVEFLVSFYNNEISEKSEIFDDQFSVERPDGSNFTLKIRSTKLEDSAMYFCASTGQGAEVTQYFGPGTRLLVL.